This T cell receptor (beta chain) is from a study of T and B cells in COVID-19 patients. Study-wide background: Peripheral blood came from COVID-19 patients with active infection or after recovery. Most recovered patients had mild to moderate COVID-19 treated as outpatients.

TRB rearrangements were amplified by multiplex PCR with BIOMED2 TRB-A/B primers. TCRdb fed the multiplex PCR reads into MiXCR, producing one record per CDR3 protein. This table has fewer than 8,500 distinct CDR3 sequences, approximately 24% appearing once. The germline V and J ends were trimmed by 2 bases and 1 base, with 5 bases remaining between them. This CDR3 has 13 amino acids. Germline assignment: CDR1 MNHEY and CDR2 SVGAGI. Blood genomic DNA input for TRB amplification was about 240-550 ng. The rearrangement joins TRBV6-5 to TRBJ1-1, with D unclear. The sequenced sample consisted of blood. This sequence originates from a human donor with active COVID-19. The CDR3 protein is CASSYQKNTEAFF. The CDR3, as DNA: TGTGCCAGCAGTTACCAGAAGAACACTGAAGCTTTCTTT.